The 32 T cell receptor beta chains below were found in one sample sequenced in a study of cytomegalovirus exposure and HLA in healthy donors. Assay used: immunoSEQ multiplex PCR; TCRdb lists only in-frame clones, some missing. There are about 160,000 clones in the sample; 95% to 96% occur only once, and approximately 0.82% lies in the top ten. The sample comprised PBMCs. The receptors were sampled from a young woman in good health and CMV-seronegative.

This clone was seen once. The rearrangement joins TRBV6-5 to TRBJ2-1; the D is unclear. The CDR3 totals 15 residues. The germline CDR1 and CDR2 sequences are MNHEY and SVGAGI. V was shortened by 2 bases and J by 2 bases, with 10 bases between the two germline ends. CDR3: CASSYRLGAYNEQFF. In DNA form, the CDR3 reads TGTGCCAGCAGTTACCGTCTAGGTGCCTACAATGAGCAGTTCTTC.

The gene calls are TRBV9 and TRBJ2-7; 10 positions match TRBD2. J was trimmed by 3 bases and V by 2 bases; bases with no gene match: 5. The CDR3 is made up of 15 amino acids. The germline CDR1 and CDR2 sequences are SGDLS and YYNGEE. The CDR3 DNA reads TGTGCCAGCAGCGTGAGCGGGGGGGCTGACTACGAGCAGTACTTC. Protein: CASSVSGGADYEQYF.

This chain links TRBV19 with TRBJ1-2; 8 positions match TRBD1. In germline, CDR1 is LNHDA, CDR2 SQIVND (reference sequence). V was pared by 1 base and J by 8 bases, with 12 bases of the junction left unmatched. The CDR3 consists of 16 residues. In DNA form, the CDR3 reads TGTGCCAGTAGTATAGGAGGCACGACAGGGGTCAGAGGCTACACCTTC. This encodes CASSIGGTTGVRGYTF.

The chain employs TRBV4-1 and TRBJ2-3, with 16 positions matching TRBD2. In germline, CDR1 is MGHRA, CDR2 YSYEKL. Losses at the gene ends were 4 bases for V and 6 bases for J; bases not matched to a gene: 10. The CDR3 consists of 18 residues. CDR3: CASSRQGTSGGGSDTQYF. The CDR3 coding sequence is TGCGCCAGCAGCCGTCAAGGGACTAGCGGGGGGGGGTCGGATACGCAGTATTTT.

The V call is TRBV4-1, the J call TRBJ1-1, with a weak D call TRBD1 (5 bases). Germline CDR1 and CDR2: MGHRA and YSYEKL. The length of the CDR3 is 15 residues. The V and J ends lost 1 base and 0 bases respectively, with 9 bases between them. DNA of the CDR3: TGCGCCAGCAGCCAAGGTACGGGGGTGAACACTGAAGCTTTCTTT. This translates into CASSQGTGVNTEAFF.

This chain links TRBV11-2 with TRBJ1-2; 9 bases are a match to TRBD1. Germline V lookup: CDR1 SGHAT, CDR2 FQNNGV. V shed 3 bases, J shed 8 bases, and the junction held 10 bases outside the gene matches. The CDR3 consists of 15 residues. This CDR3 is CASSLGLRTGVGYTF. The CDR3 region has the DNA TGTGCCAGCAGCTTGGGGCTTCGGACAGGGGTGGGCTACACCTTC. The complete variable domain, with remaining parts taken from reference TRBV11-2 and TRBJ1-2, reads EAGVAQSPRYKIIEKRQSVAFWCNPISGHATLYWYQQILGQGPKLLIQFQNNGVVDDSQLPKDRFSAERLKGVDSTLKIQPAKLEDSAVYLCASSLGLRTGVGYTFGSGTRLTVV.

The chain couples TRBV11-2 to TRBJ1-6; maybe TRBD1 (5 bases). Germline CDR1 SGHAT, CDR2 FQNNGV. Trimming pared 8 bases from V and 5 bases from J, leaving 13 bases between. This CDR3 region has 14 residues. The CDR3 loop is CASRLAGHNSPLHF. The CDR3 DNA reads TGTGCCAGCCGTCTCGCGGGGCATAATTCACCCCTCCACTTT.

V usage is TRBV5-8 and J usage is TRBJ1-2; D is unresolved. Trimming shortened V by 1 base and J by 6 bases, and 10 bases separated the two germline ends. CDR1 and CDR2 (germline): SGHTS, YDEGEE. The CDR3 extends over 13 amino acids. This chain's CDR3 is CASSLSPLNGYTF. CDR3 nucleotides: TGTGCCAGCAGCTTGAGTCCACTGAATGGCTACACCTTC. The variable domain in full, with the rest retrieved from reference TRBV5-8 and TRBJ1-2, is EAGVTQSPTHLIKTRGQQATLRCSPISGHTSVYWYQQALGLGLQFLLWYDEGEERNRGNFPPRFSGRQFPNYSSELNVNALELEDSALYLCASSLSPLNGYTFGSGTRLTVV.

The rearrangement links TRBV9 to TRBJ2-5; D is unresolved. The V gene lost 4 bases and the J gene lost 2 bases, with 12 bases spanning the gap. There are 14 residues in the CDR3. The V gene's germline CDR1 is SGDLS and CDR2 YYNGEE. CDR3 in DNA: TGTGCCAGCAGCTCCCCCGCGGCACAAGAGACCCAGTACTTC. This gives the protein CASSSPAAQETQYF.

The CDR3: CASSLYRGHNEQFF. The DNA for the CDR3 is TGTGCCAGCAGCTTATACAGGGGGCACAATGAGCAGTTCTTC. The chain uses TRBV5-8 and TRBJ2-1, with 9 bases aligning to TRBD1. The CDR3 has 14 amino acids. The germline V gene has CDR1 SGHTS and CDR2 YDEGEE. With 2 bases clipped from V and 5 bases from J, the junction kept 2 bases outside the gene matches.

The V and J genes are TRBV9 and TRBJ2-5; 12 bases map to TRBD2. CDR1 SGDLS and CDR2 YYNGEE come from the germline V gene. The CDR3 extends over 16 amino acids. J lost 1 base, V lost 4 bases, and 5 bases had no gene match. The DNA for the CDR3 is TGTGCCAGCAGCTCCGGACTAGCGGGGTTCCAAGAGACCCAGTACTTC. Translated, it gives CASSSGLAGFQETQYF.

In DNA, the CDR3 is TGTGCCAGCCCCCCGGAGGGGGCTTACAATGAGCAGTTCTTC. It translates to CASPPEGAYNEQFF. The chain is built from TRBV7-2 and TRBJ2-1; D perhaps matches TRBD1 (7 bases). Trimming took 8 bases from V and 4 from J, leaving 15 bases between them. The CDR3 runs 14 residues. In germline, CDR1 is SGHTA, CDR2 FQGNSA.

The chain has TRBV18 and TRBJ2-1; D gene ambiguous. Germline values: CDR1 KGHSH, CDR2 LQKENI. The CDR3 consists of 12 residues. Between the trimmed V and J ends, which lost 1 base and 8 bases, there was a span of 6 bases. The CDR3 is CASSPQEYEQFF. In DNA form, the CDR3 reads TGTGCCAGCTCACCACAGGAGTATGAGCAGTTCTTC.

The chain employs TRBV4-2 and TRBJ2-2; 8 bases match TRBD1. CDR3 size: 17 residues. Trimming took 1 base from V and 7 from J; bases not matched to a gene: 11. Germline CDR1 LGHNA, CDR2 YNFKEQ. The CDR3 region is CASSQGDRRPIGGELFF. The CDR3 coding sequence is TGTGCCAGCAGCCAAGGGGACAGGCGACCTATCGGCGGGGAGCTGTTTTTT.

In DNA, the CDR3 is TGCGCCAGCAGCTCCGGGACAGGGTTCGGCTACACCTTC. Amino acid sequence: CASSSGTGFGYTF. V is TRBV5-1 and J is TRBJ1-2; 9 positions agree with TRBD1. The CDR3 totals 13 residues. Germline V CDR1 and CDR2: SGHRS, YFSETQ. J lost 8 bases, V lost 3 bases, and 5 bases had no gene match.

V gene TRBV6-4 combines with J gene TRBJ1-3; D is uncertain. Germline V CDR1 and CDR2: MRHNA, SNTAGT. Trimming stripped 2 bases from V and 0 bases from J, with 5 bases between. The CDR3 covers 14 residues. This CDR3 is CASSDAGSGNTIYF. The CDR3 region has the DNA TGTGCCAGCAGTGACGCCGGCTCTGGAAACACCATATATTTT.

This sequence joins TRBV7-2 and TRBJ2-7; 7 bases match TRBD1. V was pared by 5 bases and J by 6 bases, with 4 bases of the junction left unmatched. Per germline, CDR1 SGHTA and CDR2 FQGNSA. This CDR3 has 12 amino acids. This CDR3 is CASSKTGREQYF. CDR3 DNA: TGTGCCAGCAGCAAGACAGGGCGCGAGCAGTACTTC.

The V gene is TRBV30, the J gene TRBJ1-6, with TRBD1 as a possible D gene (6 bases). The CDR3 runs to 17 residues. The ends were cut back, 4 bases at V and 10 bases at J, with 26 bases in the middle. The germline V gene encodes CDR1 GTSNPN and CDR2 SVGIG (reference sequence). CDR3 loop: CAWTTLSGTSIGSPLHF. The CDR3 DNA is TGTGCCTGGACTACCCTAAGCGGGACATCTATCGGATCACCCCTCCACTTT. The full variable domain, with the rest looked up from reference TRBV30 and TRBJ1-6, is SQTIHQWPATLVQPVGSPLSLECTVEGTSNPNLYWYRQAAGRGLQLLFYSVGIGQISSEVPQNLSASRPQDRQFILSSKKLLLSDSGFYLCAWTTLSGTSIGSPLHFGNGTRLTVT.

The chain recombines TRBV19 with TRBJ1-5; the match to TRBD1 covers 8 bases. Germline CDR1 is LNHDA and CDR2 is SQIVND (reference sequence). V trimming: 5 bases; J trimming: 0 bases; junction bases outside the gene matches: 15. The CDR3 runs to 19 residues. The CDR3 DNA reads TGTGCCAGTAGTGGCCAGACAGGGGCGCGCGGATTTAGCAATCAGCCCCAGCATTTT. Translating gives CASSGQTGARGFSNQPQHF.

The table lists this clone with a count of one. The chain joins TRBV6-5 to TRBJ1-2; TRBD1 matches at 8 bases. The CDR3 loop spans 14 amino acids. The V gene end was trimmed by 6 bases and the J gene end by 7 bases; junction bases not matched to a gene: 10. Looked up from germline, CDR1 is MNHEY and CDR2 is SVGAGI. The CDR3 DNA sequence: TGTGCCAGCAGCCAAGCGGGACAGGCGGGTGGCTACACCTTC. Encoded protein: CASSQAGQAGGYTF.

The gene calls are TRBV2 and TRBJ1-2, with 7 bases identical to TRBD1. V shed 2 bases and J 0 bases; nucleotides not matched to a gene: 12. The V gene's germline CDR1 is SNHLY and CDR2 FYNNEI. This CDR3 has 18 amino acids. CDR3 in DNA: TGTGCCAGCAGTGAACCCCGGGACAGCGGCCCTACTAACTATGGCTACACCTTC. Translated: CASSEPRDSGPTNYGYTF.

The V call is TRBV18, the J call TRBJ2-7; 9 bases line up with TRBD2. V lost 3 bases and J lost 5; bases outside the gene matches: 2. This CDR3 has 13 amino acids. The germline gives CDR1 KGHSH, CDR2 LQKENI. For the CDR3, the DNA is TGTGCCAGCTCACCCCGGACTAGCGACGAGCAGTACTTC. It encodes CASSPRTSDEQYF. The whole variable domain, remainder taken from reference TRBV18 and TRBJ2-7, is NAGVMQNPRHLVRRRGQEARLRCSPMKGHSHVYWYRQLPEEGLKFMVYLQKENIIDESGMPKERFSAEFPKEGPSILRIQQVVRGDSAAYFCASSPRTSDEQYFGPGTRLTVT.

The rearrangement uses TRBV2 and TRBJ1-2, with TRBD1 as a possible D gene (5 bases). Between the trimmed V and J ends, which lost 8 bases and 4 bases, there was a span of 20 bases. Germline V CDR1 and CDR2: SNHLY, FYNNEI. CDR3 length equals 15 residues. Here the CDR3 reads CASGRGVREGYGYTF. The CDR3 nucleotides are TGTGCCAGCGGCCGCGGCGTCAGGGAGGGCTATGGCTACACCTTC.

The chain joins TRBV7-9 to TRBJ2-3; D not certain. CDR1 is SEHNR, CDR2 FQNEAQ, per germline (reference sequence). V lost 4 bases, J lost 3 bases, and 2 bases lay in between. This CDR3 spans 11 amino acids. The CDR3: CASSSTDTQYF. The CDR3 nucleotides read TGTGCCAGCAGCTCAACAGATACGCAGTATTTT.

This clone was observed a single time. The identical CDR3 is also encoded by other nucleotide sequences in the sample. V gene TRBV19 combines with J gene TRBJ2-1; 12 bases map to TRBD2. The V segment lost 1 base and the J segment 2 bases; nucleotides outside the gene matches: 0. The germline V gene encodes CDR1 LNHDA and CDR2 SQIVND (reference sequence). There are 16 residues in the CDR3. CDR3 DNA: TGTGCCAGTAGTATAGGACTAGCGGGGGCCTACAATGAGCAGTTCTTC. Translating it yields CASSIGLAGAYNEQFF. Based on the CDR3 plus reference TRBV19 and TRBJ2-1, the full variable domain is DGGITQSPKYLFRKEGQNVTLSCEQNLNHDAMYWYRQDPGQGLRLIYYSQIVNDFQKGDIAEGYSVSREKKESFPLTVTSAQKNPTAFYLCASSIGLAGAYNEQFFGPGTRLTVL.

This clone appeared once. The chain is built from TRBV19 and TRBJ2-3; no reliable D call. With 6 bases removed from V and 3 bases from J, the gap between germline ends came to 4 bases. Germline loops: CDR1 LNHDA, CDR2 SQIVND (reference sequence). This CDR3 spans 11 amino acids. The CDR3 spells CASSQTDTQYF. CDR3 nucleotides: TGTGCCAGTAGCCAAACAGATACGCAGTATTTT.

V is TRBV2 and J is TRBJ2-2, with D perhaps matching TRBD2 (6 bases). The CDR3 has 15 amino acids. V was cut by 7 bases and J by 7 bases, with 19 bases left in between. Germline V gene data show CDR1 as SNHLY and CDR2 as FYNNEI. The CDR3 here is CASTRAGGAGGELFF. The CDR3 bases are TGTGCCAGCACTCGAGCCGGGGGTGCCGGCGGGGAGCTGTTTTTT.

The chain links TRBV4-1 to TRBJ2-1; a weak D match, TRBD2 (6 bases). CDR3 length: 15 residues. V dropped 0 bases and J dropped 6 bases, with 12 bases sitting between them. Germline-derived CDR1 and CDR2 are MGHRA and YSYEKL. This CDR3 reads CASSQDLAKGNEQFF. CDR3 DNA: TGCGCCAGCAGCCAAGACCTAGCGAAGGGCAATGAGCAGTTCTTC.

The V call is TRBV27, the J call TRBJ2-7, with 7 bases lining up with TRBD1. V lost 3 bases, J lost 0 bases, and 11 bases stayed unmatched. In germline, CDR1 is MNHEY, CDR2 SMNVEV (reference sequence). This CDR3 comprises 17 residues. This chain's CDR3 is CASSLAPTGVGSYEQYF. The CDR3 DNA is TGTGCCAGCAGTTTGGCCCCCACAGGGGTTGGCTCCTACGAGCAGTACTTC.

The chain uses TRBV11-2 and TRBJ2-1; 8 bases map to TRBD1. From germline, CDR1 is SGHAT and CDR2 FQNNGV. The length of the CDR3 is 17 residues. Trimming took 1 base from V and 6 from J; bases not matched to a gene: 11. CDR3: CASSLVGLGTGSNEQFF. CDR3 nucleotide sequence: TGTGCCAGCAGCTTAGTGGGTCTCGGGACAGGTTCCAATGAGCAGTTCTTC.

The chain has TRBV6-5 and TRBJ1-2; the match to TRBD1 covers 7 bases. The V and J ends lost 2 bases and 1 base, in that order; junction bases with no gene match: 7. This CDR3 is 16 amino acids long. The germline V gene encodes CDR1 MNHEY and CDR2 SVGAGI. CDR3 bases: TGTGCCAGCAGTTACAGGCAGGGGGGAGGTAACTATGGCTACACCTTC. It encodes CASSYRQGGGNYGYTF.

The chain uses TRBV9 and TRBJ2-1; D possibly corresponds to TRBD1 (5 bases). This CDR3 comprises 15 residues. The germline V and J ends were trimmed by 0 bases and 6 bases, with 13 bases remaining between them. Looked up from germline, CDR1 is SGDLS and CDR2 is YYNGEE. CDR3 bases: TGTGCCAGCAGCGTAGGGGCAGGGTCGGGCAATGAGCAGTTCTTC. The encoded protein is CASSVGAGSGNEQFF.